This T cell receptor beta chain was recovered during a study of regulatory T cells in long-lasting Graves disease. Many counts were recorded for this clonotype. Its target is unknown. As for time point: persistent/refractory GD, antithyroid drugs over 5 years with positive TRAb. Following extraction of RNA from PBMCs, that RNA was used to make the TCR library. Building of the TCR beta libraries involved iRepertoire HTBI primers and Arm-PCR of CDR3 regions. TCRdb ran MiXCR on the multiplex PCR reads and lists one entry per CDR3 protein. The table shows about 470,000 distinct CDR3 sequences, with under 25% occurring only once. General study results and limits: Favored gene segments in persistent disease were TRBV28, TRBJ1-2 and TRBJ2-5.

Losses at the gene ends were 0 bases for V and 3 bases for J; bases not matched to a gene: 9. CDR3 size: 17 residues. Germline V lookup: CDR1 MNHEY, CDR2 SVGAGI. The material was peripheral blood mononuclear cells (PBMCs), obtained when the disease was refractory, from a patient treated with antithyroid drugs. V and J are TRBV6-5 and TRBJ1-1; 8 bases align to TRBD1. This TCR was sampled from a female donor with Graves disease. Written as DNA, the CDR3 is TGTGCCAGCAGTTACTCCGGACAGGGAGCGTGGGACACTGAAGCTTTCTTT. This encodes CASSYSGQGAWDTEAFF.